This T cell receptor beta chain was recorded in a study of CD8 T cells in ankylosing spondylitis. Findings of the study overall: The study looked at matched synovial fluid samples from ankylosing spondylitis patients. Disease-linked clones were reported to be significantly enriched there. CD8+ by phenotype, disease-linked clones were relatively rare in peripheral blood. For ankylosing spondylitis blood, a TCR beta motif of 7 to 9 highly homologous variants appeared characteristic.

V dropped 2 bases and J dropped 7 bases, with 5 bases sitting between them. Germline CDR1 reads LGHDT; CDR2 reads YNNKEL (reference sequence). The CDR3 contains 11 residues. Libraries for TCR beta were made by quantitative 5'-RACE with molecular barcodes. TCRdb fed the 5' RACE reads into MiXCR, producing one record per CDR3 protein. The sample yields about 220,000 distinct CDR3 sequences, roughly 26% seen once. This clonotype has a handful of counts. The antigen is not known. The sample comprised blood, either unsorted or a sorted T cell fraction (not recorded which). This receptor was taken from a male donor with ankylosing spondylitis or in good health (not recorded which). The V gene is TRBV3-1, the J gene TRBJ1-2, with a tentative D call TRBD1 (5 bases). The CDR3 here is CASSQQGGYTF. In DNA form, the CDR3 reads TGTGCCAGCAGCCAACAGGGTGGCTACACCTTC.